This T cell receptor (beta chain) was sequenced for a study of cytomegalovirus exposure and HLA in healthy donors (dated by TCRdb to about 2017). About the study as a whole: An earlier analysis of some 600 of the donors reported 250 to 300 Gb of sequence data and 100 million to 120 million unique TCR beta sequences obtained from around 190 million T cells. About 280 gigabases of sequencing data and tens of millions of unique TCR sequences made up an early release that covered over 550 HLA-typed donors. The genetic ancestry cluster associated with self-reported Caucasian donors included about 81% of the 300 to 450 genotyped donors. The study aimed to test whether cataloging public T cell receptors could reveal signatures of past pathogen exposure. Using immunosequencing, the study profiled T cell repertoires from around 680 subjects and related those repertoires to cytomegalovirus serostatus. A separate validation cohort of 100 to 150 different subjects was used in addition to the 666-subject first cohort. To predict cytomegalovirus infection status, the study brought together high-throughput TCR immunosequencing, statistical association of individual TCRs with disease status, and machine learning. A later analysis re-analyzed previously published TCR beta repertoires from hundreds of donors and added high-resolution HLA genotyping to study TCR occurrence patterns. The later analysis used no new phenotypic data to find candidate immune exposures, relying instead on TCR beta sequences and their occurrence across donors. An earlier analysis of approximately 500 of the donors applied high-throughput TCR beta sequencing to assess whether each TCR beta V gene segment acted as functional or pseudogenic. Donor age, sex, ethnicity and CMV serostatus were compiled together with the repertoire data. A later genetic analysis used genome-wide SNP genotypes for about three fifths of the 666 donors, treating that subset as a discovery cohort. Every repertoire in the discovery cohort had been generated on one and the same sequencing platform. HLA typing covered class I and class II loci at four-digit resolution. Typing coverage varied by locus: roughly 620-640 donors for A, B, C, DRB1 and DQB1; approximately 500 for DQA1; around 570 for DPA1; approximately 490 for DPB1. Four to six DR-DQ haplotypes were handled as single units for association and clustering, since linkage in the cohort was strong. Across under 500 genotyped donors of the cohort, an average of about 240,000 unique TCR beta nucleotide sequences per donor were sequenced, and roughly 20% of those sequences were non-productive.

Receptor amplification or capture employed the immunoSEQ multiplex PCR assay. A mixture of 60 forward primers for TCR Vbeta segments and 13 reverse primers for TCR Jbeta segments was used in the multiplex PCR. The CDR3 region of rearranged TCR beta genes was amplified from genomic DNA by a multiplex PCR assay. Amplified TCR beta libraries were sequenced as 87-base-pair reads on the Illumina HiSeq System. For the original study's pipeline: A later analysis counted some 74 million unique TCR beta chains across the approximately 700 repertoires, and around 9.9 million of these chains were shared by at least two donors. A nearest-neighbor algorithm error-corrected the raw reads and collapsed the reads into unique sequences, merging closely related sequences to remove PCR and sequencing errors. CDR3 sequences were aligned to IMGT reference sequences to assign V, D and J gene segments. For a sequence to be retained, at least a six-nucleotide match to both a V gene segment and a J gene segment was required. A rearrangement was called productive if the CDR3 had no stop codons and remained in frame with V and J, and every other rearrangement was called non-productive. Following IMGT convention, CDR3 was defined as the stretch from the second conserved V-encoded cysteine to the conserved J-encoded phenylalanine. The earlier analysis of fewer than 700 of the donors excluded sequences that lacked an unambiguous match to a single V gene segment. An earlier analysis of a few hundred of the donors called V segments functional above 56.7% productive rearrangements and segregating when the between-donor standard deviation exceeded 5%. A statistical classification framework was developed to diagnose cytomegalovirus status using the catalog of TCR beta chain sequences. In a later analysis, TCR nucleotide sequences were compared against IMGT/GENE-DB human TR gene sequences so that V and J genes could be assigned. The TCRdist pipeline was used in a later analysis to assign CDR3 sequences and most-parsimonious VDJ recombination scenarios. In a later analysis, every TCR beta chain was defined by the combination of its CDR3 amino acid sequence and its V-gene family, and reads without a unique V-gene family were dropped. In a later analysis, around 650 highly shared, low-generation-probability nucleotide sequences were removed to address suspected cross-contamination and a sequencing artifact. In a later analysis, a clonal expansion index was calculated for each public chain from normalized within-repertoire ranks of inferred template counts. A later analysis computed generation probabilities with a VDJ recombination model fitted to out-of-frame rearrangements, and checked the results against IGoR. In a later analysis, hypergeometric tests were used to score TCR-TCR, TCR-HLA and TCR-CMV co-occurrence, with a repertoire-size bias correction applied to TCR pairs. A later analysis estimated false discovery rates by permuting HLA or CMV assignments 20 times. In a later analysis, co-occurring TCRs were grouped using DBSCAN, and TCRdist sequence similarity was added for clustering within HLA-allele-positive subsets. Co-occurrence clustering excluded repertoires with fewer than 30,000 or more than 120,000 public chains, plus five with anomalous nucleotide sharing. Not all clones reach the TCRdb copy of this immuneACCESS table, which keeps in-frame sequences only. Checked studies attribute under half of the gap to unresolved V genes and leave the rest unexplained. V, J and clone size are taken as reported in that table, and D and trimming were inferred from the DNA itself. For this sample the table gives 150,000 to 200,000 clones, of which roughly 79% were detected only once. The ten top clones hold 13% of the sample.

Overall study outcomes, separate from this receptor: For the cohort, immune exposure information was limited to CMV serostatus. It was suggested by the authors that the approach could potentially be generalized to other disease states and immunological phenotypes. In a later analysis, the rate of TCR association differed among HLA loci, with DRB1 alleles having the most associated TCRs and HLA-C alleles having the fewest. A further reported finding was that TCR beta sequences accurately predicted the HLA-A and HLA-B alleles for most subjects in the first cohort. The earlier analysis of some 540 of the donors excluded approximately 17 rarely observed V segments, including chromosome 9 orphons, because counts were too low. According to a later genetic analysis, donors in an Asian-associated ancestry cluster had fewer N-insertions in productive TCRs than the approximately 700-donor mean. According to a later analysis, parvovirus B19, influenza, CMV and Epstein-Barr virus appeared linked to several top co-occurrence clusters. Because the 87-base-pair reads could not distinguish some IMGT-functional V segments, including TRBV6-2 and TRBV6-3, those segments were excluded. When HLA alleles, especially DR and DQ, strongly co-occurred, TCR associations were difficult to assign to individual alleles. While some public TCRs were present in many individuals, most TCR sequences turned up only very rarely across donors. Compared with equally common non-associated chains, HLA-associated TCR beta chains in a later analysis were more clonally expanded and had lower generation probabilities. A later genetic analysis associated a missense DCLRE1C variant with V-gene and J-gene trimming of TCR beta chains, and an independent cohort replicated the association. HLA typing was unavailable for some donors at each locus, so association tests used only the typed subset. The study gave a list of some 150 TCR beta chains associated with cytomegalovirus. Correlated functional status among segregating V segments might reflect linkage disequilibrium, but an unknown experimental factor could not be ruled out. Sequencing depth was assumed to be roughly uniform across donors in the presence/absence analyses, though that assumption may not hold. The classifier was reported to diagnose cytomegalovirus status with high specificity and sensitivity in both the original cohort and the validation cohort. In a later analysis, most CMV-associated TCR beta chains were found to appear HLA-restricted, with HLA associations seemingly driven largely by CMV exposure. At a false discovery rate of 0.05, a later analysis linked around 17,000 TCR beta sequences to specific HLA alleles. A few of the identified cytomegalovirus-associated TCR beta chains were confirmed in vitro to be specific for cytomegalovirus antigens. Broadly in line with IMGT annotations, most TCR beta V segments showed up in productive rearrangements about 87% or about 30% of the time in an earlier analysis of 587 of the donors. A cluster of highly shared sequence variants was judged likely to represent a technical artifact of the sequencing pipeline. This cohort had only TCR beta chains sequenced, and the lack of alpha or paired-chain data limited which features could be detected.

V sheds 4 bases and J sheds 4 bases, leaving 3 bases between their ends. Inclusive of the bounding cysteine and phenylalanine, the CDR3 is 11 residues long. Just CDR3 DNA is preserved here, 33 bases in frame from base 1. CDR1 and CDR2, looked up from the germline V gene, are SGHVS and FNYEAQ. In total, approximately 690 healthy bone marrow donors made up the cohort. All cohort members were sampled while nominally healthy, although unrecorded immune exposures were likely present. The donor was CMV seronegative and belonged to the group of 352 seronegative cohort members. Every donor gave a peripheral blood sample, and the peripheral blood mononuclear cells from that sample were used for TCR beta sequencing. The Qiagen DNeasy Blood Extraction Kit was used to extract genomic DNA from the blood cell samples. Only a few counts were recorded for this clone. The antigen it recognizes is unknown. Base qualities are not provided; no much larger clone lies one nucleotide away.

Sequenced input: PBMCs. The chain joins TRBV7-6 to TRBJ2-3; the D gene is unclear. This receptor was taken from a woman in her forties or fifties in good health and CMV-seronegative. CDR3 region: CASSSADTQYF. The nucleotide sequence reads as follows: TGTGCCAGCAGCTCTGCAGATACGCAGTATTTT.